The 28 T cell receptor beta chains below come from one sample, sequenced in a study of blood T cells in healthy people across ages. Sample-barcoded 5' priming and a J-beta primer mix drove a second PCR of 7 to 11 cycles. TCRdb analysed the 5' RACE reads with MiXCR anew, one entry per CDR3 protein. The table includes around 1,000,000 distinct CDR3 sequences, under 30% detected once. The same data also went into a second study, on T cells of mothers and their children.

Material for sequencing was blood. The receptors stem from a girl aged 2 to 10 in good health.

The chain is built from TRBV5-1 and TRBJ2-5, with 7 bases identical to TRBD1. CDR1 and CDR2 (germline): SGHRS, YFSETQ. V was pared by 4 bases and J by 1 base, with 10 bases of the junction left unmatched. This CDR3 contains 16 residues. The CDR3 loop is CASSRSTGASQETQYF. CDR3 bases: TGCGCCAGCAGCCGATCAACAGGGGCCAGCCAAGAGACCCAGTACTTC.

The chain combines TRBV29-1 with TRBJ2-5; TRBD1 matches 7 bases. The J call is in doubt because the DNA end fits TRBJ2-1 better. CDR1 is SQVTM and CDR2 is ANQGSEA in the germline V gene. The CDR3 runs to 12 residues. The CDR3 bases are TGCAGCGTTGGGACAGGTAACAATGAGCAGTTCTTC. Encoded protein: CSVGTGNNEQFF.

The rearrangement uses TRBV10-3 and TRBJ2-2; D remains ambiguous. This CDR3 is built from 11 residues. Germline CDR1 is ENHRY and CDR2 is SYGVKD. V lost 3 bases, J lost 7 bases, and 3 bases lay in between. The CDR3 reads CAISEGGELFF. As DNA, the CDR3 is TGTGCCATCAGTGAAGGCGGGGAGCTGTTTTTT.

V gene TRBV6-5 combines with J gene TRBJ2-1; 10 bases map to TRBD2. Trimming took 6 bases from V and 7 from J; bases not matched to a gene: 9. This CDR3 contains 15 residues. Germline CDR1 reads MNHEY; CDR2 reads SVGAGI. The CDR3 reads CASRTTSGAGNEQFF. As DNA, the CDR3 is TGTGCCAGCAGAACCACTAGCGGGGCCGGAAATGAGCAGTTCTTC.

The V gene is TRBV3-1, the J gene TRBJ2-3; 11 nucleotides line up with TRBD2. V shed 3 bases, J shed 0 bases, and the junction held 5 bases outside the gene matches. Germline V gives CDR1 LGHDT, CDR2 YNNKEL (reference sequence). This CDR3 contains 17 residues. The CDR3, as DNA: TGTGCCAGCAGCCAGGAGGGGACTAGCGGTAGCACAGATACGCAGTATTTT. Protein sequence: CASSQEGTSGSTDTQYF.

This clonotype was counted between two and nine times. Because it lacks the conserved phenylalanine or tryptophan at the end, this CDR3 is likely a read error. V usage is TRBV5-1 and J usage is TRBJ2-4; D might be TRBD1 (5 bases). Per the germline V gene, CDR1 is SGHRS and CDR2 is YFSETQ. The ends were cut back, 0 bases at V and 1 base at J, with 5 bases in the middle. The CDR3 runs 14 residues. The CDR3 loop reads CASSLDRAKNIQYS. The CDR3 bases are TGCGCCAGCAGCTTGGACAGGGCCAAAAACATTCAGTACTCC.

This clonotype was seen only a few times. The CDR3 DNA follows: TGCAGTGCTAGCAGGGACACCGGTTACGAGCAGTACTTC. Protein sequence: CSASRDTGYEQYF. This chain joins TRBV20-1 and TRBJ2-7, with a tentative D call TRBD1 (6 bases). The germline V gene has CDR1 DFQATT and CDR2 SNEGSKA (reference sequence). The CDR3 runs 13 residues. The V end was cut by 3 bases, the J end by 4 bases, with 13 bases between.

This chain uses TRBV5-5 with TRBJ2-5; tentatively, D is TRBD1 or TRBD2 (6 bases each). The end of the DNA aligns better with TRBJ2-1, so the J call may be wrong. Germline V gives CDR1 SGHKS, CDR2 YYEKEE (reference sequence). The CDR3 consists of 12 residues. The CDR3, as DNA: TGTGCCAGTTCACAGAGGGGGGATGAGCAGTTCTTC. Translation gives CASSQRGDEQFF.

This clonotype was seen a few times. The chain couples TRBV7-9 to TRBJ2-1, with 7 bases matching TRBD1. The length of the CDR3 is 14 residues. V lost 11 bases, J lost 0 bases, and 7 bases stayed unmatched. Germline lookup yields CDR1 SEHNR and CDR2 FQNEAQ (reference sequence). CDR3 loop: CACSQGSSYNEQFF. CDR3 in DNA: TGTGCCTGCTCACAGGGGAGCTCCTACAATGAGCAGTTCTTC.

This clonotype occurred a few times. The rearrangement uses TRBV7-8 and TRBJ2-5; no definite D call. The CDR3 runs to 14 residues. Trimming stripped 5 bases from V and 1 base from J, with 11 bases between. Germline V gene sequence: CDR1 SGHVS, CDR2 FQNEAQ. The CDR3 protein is CASSPVHSQETQYF. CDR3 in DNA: TGTGCCAGCAGCCCAGTTCACAGCCAAGAGACCCAGTACTTC.

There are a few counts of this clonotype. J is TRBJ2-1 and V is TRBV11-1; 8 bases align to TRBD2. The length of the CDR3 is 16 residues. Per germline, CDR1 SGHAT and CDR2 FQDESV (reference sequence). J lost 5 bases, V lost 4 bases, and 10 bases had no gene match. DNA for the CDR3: TGTGCCAGCAGCTCCCCAGCGGGGGCAGGGGACAATGAGCAGTTCTTC. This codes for CASSSPAGAGDNEQFF. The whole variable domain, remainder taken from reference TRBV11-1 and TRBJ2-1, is EAEVAQSPRYKITEKSQAVAFWCDPISGHATLYWYRQILGQGPELLVQFQDESVVDDSQLPKDRFSAERLKGVDSTLKIQPAELGDSAMYLCASSSPAGAGDNEQFFGPGTRLTVL.

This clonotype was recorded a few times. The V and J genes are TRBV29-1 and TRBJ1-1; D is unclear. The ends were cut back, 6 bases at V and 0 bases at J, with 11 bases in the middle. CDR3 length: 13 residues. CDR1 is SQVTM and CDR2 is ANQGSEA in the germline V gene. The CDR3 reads CSVCRVLNTEAFF. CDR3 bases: TGCAGCGTGTGCCGGGTCCTGAACACTGAAGCTTTCTTT.

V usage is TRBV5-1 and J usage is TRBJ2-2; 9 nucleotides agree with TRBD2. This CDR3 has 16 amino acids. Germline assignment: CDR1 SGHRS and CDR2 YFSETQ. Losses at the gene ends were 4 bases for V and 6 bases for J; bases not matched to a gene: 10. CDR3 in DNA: TGCGCCAGCAGCAGACAACTAGCGGGCGGGGCCGGGGAGCTGTTTTTT. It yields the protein CASSRQLAGGAGELFF.

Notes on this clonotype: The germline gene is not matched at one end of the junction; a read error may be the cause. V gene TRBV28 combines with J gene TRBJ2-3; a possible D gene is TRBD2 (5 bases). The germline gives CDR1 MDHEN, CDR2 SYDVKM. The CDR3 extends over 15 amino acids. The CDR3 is CAGSRTGAGTDTQYF. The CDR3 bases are TGTGCCGGCAGTAGGACCGGAGCGGGCACAGATACGCAGTATTTT.

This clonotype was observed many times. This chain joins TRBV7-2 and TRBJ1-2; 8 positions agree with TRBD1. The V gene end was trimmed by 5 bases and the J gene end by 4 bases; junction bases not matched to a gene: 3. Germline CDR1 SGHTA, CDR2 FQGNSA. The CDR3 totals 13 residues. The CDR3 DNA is TGTGCCAGCAGCCCAGGGGGCGTCTATGGCTACACCTTC. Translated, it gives CASSPGGVYGYTF.

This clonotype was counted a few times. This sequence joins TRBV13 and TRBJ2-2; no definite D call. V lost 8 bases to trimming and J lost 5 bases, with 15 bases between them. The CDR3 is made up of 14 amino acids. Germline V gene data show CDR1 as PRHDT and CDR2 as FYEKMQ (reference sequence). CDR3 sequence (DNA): TGTGCCAGCCGACGGGCAGAGGCTACCGGGGAGCTGTTTTTT. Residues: CASRRAEATGELFF.

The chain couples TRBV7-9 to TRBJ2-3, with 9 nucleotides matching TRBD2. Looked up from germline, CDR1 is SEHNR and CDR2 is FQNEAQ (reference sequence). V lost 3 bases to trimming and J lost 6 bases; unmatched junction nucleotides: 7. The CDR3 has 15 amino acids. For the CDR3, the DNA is TGTGCCAGCAGCTTCGTTCTAGCGGGGACGGATACGCAGTATTTT. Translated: CASSFVLAGTDTQYF.

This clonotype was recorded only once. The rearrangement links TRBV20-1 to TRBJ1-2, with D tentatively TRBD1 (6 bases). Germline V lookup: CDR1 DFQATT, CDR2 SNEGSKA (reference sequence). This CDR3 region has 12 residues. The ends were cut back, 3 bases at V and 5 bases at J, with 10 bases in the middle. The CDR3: CSASGGTYGYTF. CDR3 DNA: TGCAGTGCTAGCGGGGGGACATATGGCTACACCTTC.

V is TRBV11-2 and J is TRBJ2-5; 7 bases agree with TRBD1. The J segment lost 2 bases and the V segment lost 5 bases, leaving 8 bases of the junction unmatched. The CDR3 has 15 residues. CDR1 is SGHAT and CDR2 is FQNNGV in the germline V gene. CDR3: CASSLSTDRQETQYF. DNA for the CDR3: TGTGCCAGCAGCCTTTCGACGGACAGGCAAGAGACCCAGTACTTC.

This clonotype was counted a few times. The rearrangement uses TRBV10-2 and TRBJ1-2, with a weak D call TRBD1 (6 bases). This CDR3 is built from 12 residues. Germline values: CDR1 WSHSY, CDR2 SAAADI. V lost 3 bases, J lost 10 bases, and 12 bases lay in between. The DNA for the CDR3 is TGCGCCAGCAGTGATACAGGGTTTACCTACACCTTC. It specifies CASSDTGFTYTF.

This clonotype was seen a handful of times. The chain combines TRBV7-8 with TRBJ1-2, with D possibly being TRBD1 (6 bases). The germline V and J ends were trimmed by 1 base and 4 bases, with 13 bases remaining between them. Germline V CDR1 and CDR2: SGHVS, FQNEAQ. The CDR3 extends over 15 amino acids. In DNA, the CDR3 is TGTGCCAGCAGCTTAGGGATCAGGGGCCCCTATGGCTACACCTTC. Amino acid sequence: CASSLGIRGPYGYTF.

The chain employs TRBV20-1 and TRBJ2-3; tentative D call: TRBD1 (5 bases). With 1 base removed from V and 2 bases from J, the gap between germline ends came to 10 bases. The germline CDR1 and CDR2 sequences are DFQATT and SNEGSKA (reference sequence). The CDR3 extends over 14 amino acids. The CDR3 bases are TGCAGTGCTAGAGTACAGGAGACCACAGATACGCAGTATTTT. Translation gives CSARVQETTDTQYF.

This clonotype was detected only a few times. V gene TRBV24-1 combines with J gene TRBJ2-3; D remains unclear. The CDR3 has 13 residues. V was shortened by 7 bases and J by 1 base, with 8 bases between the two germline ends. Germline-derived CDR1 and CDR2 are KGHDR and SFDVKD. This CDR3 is CATRPSGTDTQYF. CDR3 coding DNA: TGTGCCACCAGACCCTCCGGCACAGATACGCAGTATTTT.

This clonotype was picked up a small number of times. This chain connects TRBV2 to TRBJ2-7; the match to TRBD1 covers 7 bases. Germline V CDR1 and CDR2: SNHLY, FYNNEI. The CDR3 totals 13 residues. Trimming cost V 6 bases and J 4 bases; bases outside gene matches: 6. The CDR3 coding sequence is TGTGCCAGCAGACCTGGGACAGATTACGAGCAGTACTTC. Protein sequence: CASRPGTDYEQYF.

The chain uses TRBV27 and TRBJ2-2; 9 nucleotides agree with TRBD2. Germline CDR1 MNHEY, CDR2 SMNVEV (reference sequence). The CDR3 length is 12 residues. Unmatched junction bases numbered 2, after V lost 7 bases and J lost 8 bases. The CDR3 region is CASTGLAGELFF. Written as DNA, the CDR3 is TGTGCCAGCACAGGACTAGCGGGGGAGCTGTTTTTT.

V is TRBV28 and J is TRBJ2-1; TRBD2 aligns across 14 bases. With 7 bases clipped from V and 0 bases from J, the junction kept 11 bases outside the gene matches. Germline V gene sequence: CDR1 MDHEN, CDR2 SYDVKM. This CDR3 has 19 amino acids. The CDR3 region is CASTGTSGGFFSSYNEQFF. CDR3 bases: TGTGCCAGCACCGGGACTAGCGGGGGATTCTTCAGCTCCTACAATGAGCAGTTCTTC.

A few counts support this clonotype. The CDR3 is CASAEGEGGNIQYF. Written as DNA, the CDR3 is TGTGCCAGCGCCGAGGGGGAAGGTGGAAACATTCAGTACTTC. The chain carries TRBV12-3 or TRBV12-4 and TRBJ2-4; weak D call: TRBD1 (6 bases). CDR3 size: 14 residues. V was shortened by 8 bases and J by 6 bases, with 17 bases between the two germline ends.

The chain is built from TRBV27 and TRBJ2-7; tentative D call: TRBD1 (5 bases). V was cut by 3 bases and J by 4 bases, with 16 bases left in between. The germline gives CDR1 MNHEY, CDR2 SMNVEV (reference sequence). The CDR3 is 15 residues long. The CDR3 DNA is TGTGCCAGCAGTTTTTCCAGGGCGCTTTTTTACGAGCAGTACTTC. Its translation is CASSFSRALFYEQYF.